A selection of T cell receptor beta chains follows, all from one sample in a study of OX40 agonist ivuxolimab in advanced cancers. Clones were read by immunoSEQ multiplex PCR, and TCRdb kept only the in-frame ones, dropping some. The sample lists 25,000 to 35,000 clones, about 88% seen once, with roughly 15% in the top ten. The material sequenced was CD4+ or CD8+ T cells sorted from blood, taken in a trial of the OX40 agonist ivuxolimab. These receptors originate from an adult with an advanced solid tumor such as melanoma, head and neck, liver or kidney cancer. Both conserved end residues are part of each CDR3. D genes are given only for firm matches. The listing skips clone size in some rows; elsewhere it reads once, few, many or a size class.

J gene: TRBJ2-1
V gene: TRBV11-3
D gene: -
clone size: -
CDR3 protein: CASSLGVYNEQFF
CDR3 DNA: TGTGCCAGCAGCTTGGGGGTATACAATGAGCAGTTCTTC

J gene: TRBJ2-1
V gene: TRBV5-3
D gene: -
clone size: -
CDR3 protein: CARSLTGASYNEQFF
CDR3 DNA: TGTGCCAGAAGCTTGACGGGGGCGTCCTACAATGAGCAGTTCTTC

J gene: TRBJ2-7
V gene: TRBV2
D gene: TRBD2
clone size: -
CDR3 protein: CASLTLAGYEQYF
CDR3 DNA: TGTGCCAGCCTGACTTTAGCGGGCTACGAGCAGTACTTC

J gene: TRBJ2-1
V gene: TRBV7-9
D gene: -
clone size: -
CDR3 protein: CASSPRDSSSYNEQFF
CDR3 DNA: TGTGCCAGCAGCCCCCGGGACTCCAGCTCCTACAATGAGCAGTTCTTC

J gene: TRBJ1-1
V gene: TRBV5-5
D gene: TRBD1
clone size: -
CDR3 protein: CASSLGDRAEAFF
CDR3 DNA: TGTGCCAGCAGCTTGGGGGACAGGGCTGAAGCTTTCTTT

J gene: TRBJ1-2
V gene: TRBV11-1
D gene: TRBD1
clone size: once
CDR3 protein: CASSQGGNGYTF
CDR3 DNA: TGTGCCAGCAGCCAGGGGGGTAATGGCTACACCTTC

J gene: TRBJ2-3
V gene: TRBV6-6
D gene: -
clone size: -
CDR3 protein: CASSYGATTDTQYF
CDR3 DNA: TGTGCCAGCAGTTACGGTGCGACCACAGATACGCAGTATTTT

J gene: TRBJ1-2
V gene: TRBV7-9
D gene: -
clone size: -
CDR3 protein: CASSPGWGPGYGYTF
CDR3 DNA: TGTGCCAGCAGCCCCGGGTGGGGGCCTGGCTATGGCTACACCTTC

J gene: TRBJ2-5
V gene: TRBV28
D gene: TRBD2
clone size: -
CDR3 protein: CASSLFLLAGTQETQYF
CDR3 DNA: TGTGCCAGCAGTTTATTTCTCCTAGCGGGCACCCAAGAGACCCAGTACTTC

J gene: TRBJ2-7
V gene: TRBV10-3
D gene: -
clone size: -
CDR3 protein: CAISEPSSSYEQYF
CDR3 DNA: TGTGCCATCAGTGAGCCTAGCTCTTCCTACGAGCAGTACTTC